The rows below give T cell receptor beta chains drawn from one sample of a study of blood T cell repertoires in COVID-19. The method was immunoSEQ multiplex PCR; TCRdb's version includes in-frame clones alone and lacks a portion of them. This table has 300,000 or so clones, about 91% appearing once. Sequenced material: peripheral blood. All receptors come from a woman younger than 45 who had recovered from COVID-19. Both conserved end residues are part of each CDR3. A D gene is named only where the DNA matches it firmly. Part of the rows lack a size; the others show once, few, many or a class for expanded clones.

TRBD1 TRBJ1-5 15 - TRBV7-2 CASRQAGGSNQPQHF TGTGCCAGCAGGCAGGCAGGGGGAAGCAATCAGCCCCAGCATTTT
- TRBJ1-6 14 - TRBV5-6 CASSLLQGESPLHF TGTGCCAGCAGCTTATTACAGGGAGAGTCACCCCTCCACTTT
- TRBJ1-5 16 - TRBV19 CASSIRVGGNRQPQHF TGTGCCAGTAGTATAAGAGTTGGAGGGAACCGACAGCCCCAGCATTTT
- TRBJ2-5 15 - TRBV6-2/TRBV6-3 CASSNIDWPPETQYF TGTGCCAGCAGCAACATTGACTGGCCCCCGGAGACCCAGTACTTC
TRBD2 TRBJ2-1 16 - TRBV13 CASSPPLAGEGNEQFF TGTGCCAGCAGCCCCCCCCTAGCGGGCGAGGGGAATGAGCAGTTCTTC
- TRBJ1-2 15 - TRBV6-6 CASSSSPLSNYGYTF TGTGCCAGCAGTTCGTCCCCACTTTCTAACTATGGCTACACCTTC
- TRBJ1-4 13 once TRBV4-2 CASSQAGGEKLFF TGTGCCAGCAGCCAGGCCGGGGGTGAAAAACTGTTTTTT
- TRBJ1-1 12 - TRBV5-6 CASSLGGALAFF TGTGCCAGCAGCTTGGGCGGGGCGTTGGCTTTCTTT
TRBD1 TRBJ1-1 16 - TRBV11-2 CASSRGTGGGNTEAFF TGTGCCAGCAGCCGCGGGACAGGGGGCGGGAACACTGAAGCTTTCTTT
TRBD1 TRBJ2-1 15 - TRBV24-1 CATSLTGSSYNEQFF TGTGCCACCAGCCTGACAGGGAGCTCCTACAATGAGCAGTTCTTC
TRBD2 TRBJ2-4 20 - TRBV6-2/TRBV6-3 CASSYGRQRGASLAKNIQYF TGTGCCAGCAGTTACGGACGGCAGCGGGGGGCCTCCCTAGCCAAAAACATTCAGTACTTC
- TRBJ2-1 18 - TRBV7-5 CARNCFVRALGYYNEQFF TGTGCCAGGAACTGTTTTGTGAGGGCCTTAGGATACTACAATGAGCAGTTCTTC
TRBD2 TRBJ2-3 18 - TRBV4-2 CASSQLLTSGGSTDTQYF TGTGCCAGCAGCCAACTACTGACTAGCGGGGGTAGCACAGATACGCAGTATTTT
- TRBJ2-7 13 - TRBV20-1 CSASRTGTNEQYF TGCAGTGCTAGTCGGACAGGGACTAACGAGCAGTACTTC
TRBD1 TRBJ2-7 14 once TRBV30 CAWRGTGRTYEQYF TGTGCCTGGAGGGGGACAGGTCGCACCTACGAGCAGTACTTC
TRBD1 TRBJ1-5 16 - TRBV5-6 CASSVTGTGDNQPQHF TGTGCCAGCAGCGTGACCGGGACAGGGGACAATCAGCCCCAGCATTTT
- TRBJ2-3 13 - TRBV29-1 CSVFWQSTDTQYF -
- TRBJ2-5 15 - TRBV9 CASSVGGTEGETQYF TGTGCCAGCAGCGTTGGGGGGACAGAAGGAGAGACCCAGTACTTC
- TRBJ1-1 15 - TRBV6-1 CASSDIRNMNTEAFF TGTGCCAGCAGTGACATCAGGAATATGAACACTGAAGCTTTCTTT
TRBD1 TRBJ2-1 12 - TRBV19 CATRTGLNEQFF TGTGCCACCAGGACAGGGTTGAATGAGCAGTTCTTC
TRBD1 TRBJ1-1 15 - TRBV19 CASSNPLGTVAEAFF TGTGCCAGTAGTAATCCTTTAGGGACAGTTGCTGAAGCTTTCTTT
TRBD1 TRBJ1-4 15 - TRBV5-1 CASSEAGTGSEKLFF TGCGCCAGCAGCGAAGCCGGGACAGGGAGCGAAAAACTGTTTTTT
- TRBJ1-2 13 few TRBV6-2/TRBV6-3 CASSYIQGRGYTF TGTGCCAGCAGTTATATACAGGGCCGCGGCTACACCTTC
- TRBJ1-1 14 few TRBV9 CASSAGLGNTEAFF TGTGCCAGCAGCGCGGGTCTGGGGAACACTGAAGCTTTCTTT
- TRBJ1-4 16 - TRBV28 CASGEMKELTNEKLFF TGTGCCAGCGGTGAGATGAAGGAGTTGACTAATGAAAAACTGTTTTTT
TRBD1 TRBJ1-5 15 - TRBV27 CASSPRTGVGQPQHF TGTGCCAGCAGTCCCCGGACAGGGGTCGGTCAGCCCCAGCATTTT
TRBD2 TRBJ2-1 16 - TRBV10-1 CASSDRGLAPYNEQFF TGCGCCAGCAGTGACCGGGGACTAGCCCCTTACAATGAGCAGTTCTTC
TRBD1 TRBJ2-5 15 - TRBV5-3 CARSLGQGYQETQYF TGTGCCAGAAGCCTGGGACAGGGGTACCAAGAGACCCAGTACTTC
TRBD1 TRBJ1-5 14 - TRBV18 CASSPRQGAQPQHF TGTGCCAGCTCACCACGACAGGGAGCTCAGCCCCAGCATTTT